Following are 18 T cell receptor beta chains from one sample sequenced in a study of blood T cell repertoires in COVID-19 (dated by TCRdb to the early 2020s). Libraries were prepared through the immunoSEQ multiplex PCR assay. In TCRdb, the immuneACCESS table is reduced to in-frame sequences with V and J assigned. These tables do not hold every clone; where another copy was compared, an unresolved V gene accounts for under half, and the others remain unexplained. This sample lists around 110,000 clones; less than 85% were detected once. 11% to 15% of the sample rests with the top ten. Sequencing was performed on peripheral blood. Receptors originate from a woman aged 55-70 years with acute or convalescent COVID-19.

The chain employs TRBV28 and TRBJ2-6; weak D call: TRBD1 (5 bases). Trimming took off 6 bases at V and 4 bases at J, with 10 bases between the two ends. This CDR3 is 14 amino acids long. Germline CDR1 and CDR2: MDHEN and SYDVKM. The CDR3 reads CASSAGWGANVLTF. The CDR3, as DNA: TGTGCCAGCAGCGCAGGGTGGGGGGCCAACGTCCTGACTTTC.

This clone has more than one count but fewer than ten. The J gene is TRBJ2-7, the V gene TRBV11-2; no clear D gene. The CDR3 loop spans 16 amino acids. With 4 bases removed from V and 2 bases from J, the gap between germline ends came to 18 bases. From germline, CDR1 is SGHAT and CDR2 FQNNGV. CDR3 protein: CASSSHPVQPTYEQYF. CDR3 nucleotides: TGTGCCAGCAGCTCCCACCCAGTGCAACCCACCTACGAGCAGTACTTC.

The CDR3 DNA follows: TGCAGCGTTGGGACAGAAACCTACGAGCAGTACTTC. This codes for CSVGTETYEQYF. V is TRBV29-1 and J is TRBJ2-7, with D perhaps matching TRBD1 (6 bases). Germline values: CDR1 SQVTM, CDR2 ANQGSEA. V was clipped by 4 bases and J by 2 bases, with 9 bases between them. This CDR3 has 12 residues.

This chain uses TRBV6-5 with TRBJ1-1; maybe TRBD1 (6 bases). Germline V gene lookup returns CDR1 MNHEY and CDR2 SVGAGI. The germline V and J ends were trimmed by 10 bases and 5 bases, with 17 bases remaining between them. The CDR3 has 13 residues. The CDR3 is CATSQGLGTEAFF. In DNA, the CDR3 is TGTGCCACCTCACAGGGATTAGGGACTGAAGCTTTCTTT.

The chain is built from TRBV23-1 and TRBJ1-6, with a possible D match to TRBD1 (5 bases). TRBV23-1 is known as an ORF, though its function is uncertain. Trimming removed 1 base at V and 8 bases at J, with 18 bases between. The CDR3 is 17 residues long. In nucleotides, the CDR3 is TGCGCCAGCAGTCAATTCTTGGGGCCCCGGGGGTATTCACCCCTCCACTTT. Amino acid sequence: CASSQFLGPRGYSPLHF.

For the CDR3, the DNA is TGTGCCAGCGACGTTCCTTGGGGGGTGTATGGCTACACCTTC. Its translation is CASDVPWGVYGYTF. The gene calls are TRBV19 and TRBJ1-2, with a tentative D call TRBD1 (5 bases). This CDR3 spans 14 amino acids. The germline gives CDR1 LNHDA, CDR2 SQIVND (reference sequence). V shed 9 bases and J shed 5 bases, with 19 bases lying between them.

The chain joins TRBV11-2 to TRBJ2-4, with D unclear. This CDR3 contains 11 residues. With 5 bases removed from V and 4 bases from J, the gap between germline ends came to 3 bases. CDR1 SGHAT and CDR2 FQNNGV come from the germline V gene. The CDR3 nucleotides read TGTGCCAGCAGCCATAAAAACATTCAGTACTTC. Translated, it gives CASSHKNIQYF.

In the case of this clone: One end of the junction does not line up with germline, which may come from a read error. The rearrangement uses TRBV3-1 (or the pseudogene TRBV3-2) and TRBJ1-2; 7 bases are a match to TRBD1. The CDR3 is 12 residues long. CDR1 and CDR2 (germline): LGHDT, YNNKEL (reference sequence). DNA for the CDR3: TGTGCCAGCAGCCAAGCCGGGACAGTCTTACGCTTC. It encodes CASSQAGTVLRF.

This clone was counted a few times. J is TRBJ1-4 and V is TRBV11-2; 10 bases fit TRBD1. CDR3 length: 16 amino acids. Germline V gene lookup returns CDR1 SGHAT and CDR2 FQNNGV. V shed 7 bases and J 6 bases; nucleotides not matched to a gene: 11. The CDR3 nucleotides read TGTGCCAGCACCAAACACGGACAGGGGGAGGATGAAAAACTGTTTTTT. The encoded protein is CASTKHGQGEDEKLFF. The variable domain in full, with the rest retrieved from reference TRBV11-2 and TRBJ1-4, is EAGVAQSPRYKIIEKRQSVAFWCNPISGHATLYWYQQILGQGPKLLIQFQNNGVVDDSQLPKDRFSAERLKGVDSTLKIQPAKLEDSAVYLCASTKHGQGEDEKLFFGSGTQLSVL.

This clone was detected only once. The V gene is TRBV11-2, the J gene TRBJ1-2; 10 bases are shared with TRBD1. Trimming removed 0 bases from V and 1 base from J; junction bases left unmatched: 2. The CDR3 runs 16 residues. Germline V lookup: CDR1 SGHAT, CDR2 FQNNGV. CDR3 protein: CASSLEGTGDNYGYTF. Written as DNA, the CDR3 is TGTGCCAGCAGCTTAGAAGGGACAGGGGATAACTATGGCTACACCTTC.

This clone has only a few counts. The CDR3: CASSIDSQTMNTEAFF. The CDR3 DNA is TGTGCCAGTAGTATAGACTCACAGACGATGAACACTGAAGCTTTCTTT. The J gene is TRBJ1-1, the V gene TRBV19; D ambiguous. The CDR3 spans 16 residues. The germline gives CDR1 LNHDA, CDR2 SQIVND (reference sequence). V lost 0 bases, J lost 0 bases, and 11 bases lay in between.

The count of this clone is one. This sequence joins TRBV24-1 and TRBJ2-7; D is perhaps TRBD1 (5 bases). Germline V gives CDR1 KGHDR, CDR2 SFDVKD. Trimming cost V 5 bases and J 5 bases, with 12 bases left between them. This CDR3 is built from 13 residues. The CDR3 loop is CATSGRTLHEQYF. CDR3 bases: TGTGCCACCAGTGGAAGGACACTCCACGAGCAGTACTTC.

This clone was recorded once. CDR3 in DNA: TGTGCCAGCCACCCGAGGGGAGGACACTCACCCCTCCACTTT. It yields the protein CASHPRGGHSPLHF. V and J are TRBV27 and TRBJ1-6, with D perhaps TRBD1 (5 bases). V gave up 8 bases and J gave up 10 bases, with 18 bases separating them. This CDR3 region has 14 residues. Germline-derived CDR1 and CDR2 are MNHEY and SMNVEV (reference sequence).

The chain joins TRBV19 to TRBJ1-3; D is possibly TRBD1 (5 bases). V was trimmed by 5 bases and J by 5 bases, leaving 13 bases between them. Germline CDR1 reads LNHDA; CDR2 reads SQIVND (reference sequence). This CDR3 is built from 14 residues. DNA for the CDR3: TGTGCCAGTAGTGTCACGGGGGGTAGAAACACCATATATTTT. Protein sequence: CASSVTGGRNTIYF. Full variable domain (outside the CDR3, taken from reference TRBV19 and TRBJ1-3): DGGITQSPKYLFRKEGQNVTLSCEQNLNHDAMYWYRQDPGQGLRLIYYSQIVNDFQKGDIAEGYSVSREKKESFPLTVTSAQKNPTAFYLCASSVTGGRNTIYFGEGSWLTVV.

The CDR3 protein is CASRFVDRGLDAFF. In DNA form, the CDR3 reads TGTGCAAGTCGCTTCGTCGACAGGGGGCTGGATGCTTTCTTT. The rearrangement uses TRBV12-2 and TRBJ1-1; the D call in the table, TRBD1, was not verified against the DNA. TRBV12-2 has pseudogene status. This CDR3 is 14 amino acids long.

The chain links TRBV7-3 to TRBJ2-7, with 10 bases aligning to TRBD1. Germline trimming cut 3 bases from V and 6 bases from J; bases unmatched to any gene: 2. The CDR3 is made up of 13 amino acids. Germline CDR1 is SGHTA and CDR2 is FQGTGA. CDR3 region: CASSLTGGGEQYF. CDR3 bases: TGTGCCAGCAGCTTGACAGGGGGCGGCGAGCAGTACTTC.

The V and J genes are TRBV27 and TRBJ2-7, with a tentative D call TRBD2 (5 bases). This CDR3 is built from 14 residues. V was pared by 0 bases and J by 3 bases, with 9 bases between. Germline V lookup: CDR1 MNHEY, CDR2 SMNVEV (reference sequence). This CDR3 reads CASSLSIGVYEQYF. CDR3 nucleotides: TGTGCCAGCAGTTTATCGATCGGGGTCTACGAGCAGTACTTC.

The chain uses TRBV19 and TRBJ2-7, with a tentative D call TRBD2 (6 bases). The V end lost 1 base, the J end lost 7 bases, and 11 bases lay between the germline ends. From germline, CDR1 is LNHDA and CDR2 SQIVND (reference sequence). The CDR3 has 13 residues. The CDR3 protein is CASSIGLAREQYF. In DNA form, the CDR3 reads TGTGCCAGTAGTATAGGGCTAGCGCGTGAGCAGTACTTC.